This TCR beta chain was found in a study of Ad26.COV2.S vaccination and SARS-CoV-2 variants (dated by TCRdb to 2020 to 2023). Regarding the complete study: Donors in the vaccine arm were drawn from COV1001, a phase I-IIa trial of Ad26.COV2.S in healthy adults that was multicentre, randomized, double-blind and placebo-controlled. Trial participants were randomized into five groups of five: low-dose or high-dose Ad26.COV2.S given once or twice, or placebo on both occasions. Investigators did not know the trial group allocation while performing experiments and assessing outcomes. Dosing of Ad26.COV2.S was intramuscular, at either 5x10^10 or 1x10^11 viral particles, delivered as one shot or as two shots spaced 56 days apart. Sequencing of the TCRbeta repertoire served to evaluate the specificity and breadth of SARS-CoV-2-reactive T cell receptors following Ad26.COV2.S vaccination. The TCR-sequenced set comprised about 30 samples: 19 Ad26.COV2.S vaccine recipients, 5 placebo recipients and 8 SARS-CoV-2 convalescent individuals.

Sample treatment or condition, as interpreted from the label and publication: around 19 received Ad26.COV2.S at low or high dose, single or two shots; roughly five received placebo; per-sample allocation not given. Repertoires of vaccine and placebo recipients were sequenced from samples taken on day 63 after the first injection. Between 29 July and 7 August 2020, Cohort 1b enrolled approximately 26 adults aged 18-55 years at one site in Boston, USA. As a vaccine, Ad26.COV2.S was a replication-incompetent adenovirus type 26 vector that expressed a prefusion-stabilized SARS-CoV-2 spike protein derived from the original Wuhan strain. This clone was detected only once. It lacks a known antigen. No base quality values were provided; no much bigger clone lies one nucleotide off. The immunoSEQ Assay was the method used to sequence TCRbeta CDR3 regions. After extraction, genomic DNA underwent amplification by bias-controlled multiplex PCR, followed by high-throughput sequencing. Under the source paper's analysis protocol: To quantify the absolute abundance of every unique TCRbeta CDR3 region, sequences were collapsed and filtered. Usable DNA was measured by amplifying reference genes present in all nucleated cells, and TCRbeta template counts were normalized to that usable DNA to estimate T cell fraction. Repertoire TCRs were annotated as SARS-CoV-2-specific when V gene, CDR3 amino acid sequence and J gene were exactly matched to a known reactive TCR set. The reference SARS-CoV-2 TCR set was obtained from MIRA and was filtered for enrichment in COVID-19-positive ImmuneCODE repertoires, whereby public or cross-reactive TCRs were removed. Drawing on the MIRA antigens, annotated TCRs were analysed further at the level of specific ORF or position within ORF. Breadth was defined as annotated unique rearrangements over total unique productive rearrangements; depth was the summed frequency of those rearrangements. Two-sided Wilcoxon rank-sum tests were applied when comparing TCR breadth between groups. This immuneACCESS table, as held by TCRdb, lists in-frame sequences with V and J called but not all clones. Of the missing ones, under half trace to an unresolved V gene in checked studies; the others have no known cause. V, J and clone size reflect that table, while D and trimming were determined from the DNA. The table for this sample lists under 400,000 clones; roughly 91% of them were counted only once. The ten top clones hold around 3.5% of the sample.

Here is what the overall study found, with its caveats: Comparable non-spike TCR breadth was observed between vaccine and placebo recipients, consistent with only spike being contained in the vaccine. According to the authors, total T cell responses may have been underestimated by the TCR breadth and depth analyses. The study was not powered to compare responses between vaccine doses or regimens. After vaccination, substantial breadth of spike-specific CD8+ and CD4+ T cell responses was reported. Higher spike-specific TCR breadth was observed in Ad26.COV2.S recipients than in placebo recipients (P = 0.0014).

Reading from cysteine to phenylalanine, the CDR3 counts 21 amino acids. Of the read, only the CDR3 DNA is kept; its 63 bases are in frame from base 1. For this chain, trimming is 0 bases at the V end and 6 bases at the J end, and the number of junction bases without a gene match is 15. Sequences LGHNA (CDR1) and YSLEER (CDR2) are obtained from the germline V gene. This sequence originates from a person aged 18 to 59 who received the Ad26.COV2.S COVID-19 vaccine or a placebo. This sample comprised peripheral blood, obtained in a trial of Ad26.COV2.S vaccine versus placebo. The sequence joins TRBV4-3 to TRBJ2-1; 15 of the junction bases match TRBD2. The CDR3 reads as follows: CASSQDPYGTSGGLKGNEQFF. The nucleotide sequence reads TGCGCCAGCAGCCAAGACCCTTACGGGACTAGCGGGGGGCTCAAGGGCAATGAGCAGTTCTTC.